This TCR beta chain appears in the sequencing data of a study of human T cells and chemical hapten exposure. About the study: Patch tests of 0.01% DPC on the upper back were read at 6 days. Alopecia universalis, totalis or areata was present in patients who were mostly female. Points from the study as a whole: Following DPC sensitization, TCRs present above 1 in 1000 frequency showed no change. In the PT1 data, expanded TCR counts showed a positive correlation with patch test score.

Indicated time point: patch test 1, 2 weeks after DPC sensitization. Treatment here: therapeutic diphenylcyclopropenone sensitization with weekly scalp DPC. Unseparated into fractions, whole blood served as the source from which total RNA was extracted. One entry per CDR3 protein results from TCRdb running MiXCR on the RACE reads. This sample has about 34,000 distinct CDR3 sequences, with more than 6% found just once. CDR3 length: 14 residues. V lost 6 bases and J lost 3; bases outside the gene matches: 1. Germline assignment: CDR1 MGHDK and CDR2 SYGVNS. About this clonotype: Its antigen is undetermined.

This rearrangement joins TRBV25-1 to TRBJ1-5; 11 bases are a match to TRBD1. Material: whole blood, obtained in connection with sensitization to the hapten diphenylcyclopropenone (DPC). The receptor comes from a woman in her 30s with alopecia areata. Some clones in this sample may be carry-over from other donors' samples. The CDR3 nucleotides read TGTGCCAGCAGCGGACAGGGGGCCAATCAGCCCCAGCATTTT. Residues: CASSGQGANQPQHF.